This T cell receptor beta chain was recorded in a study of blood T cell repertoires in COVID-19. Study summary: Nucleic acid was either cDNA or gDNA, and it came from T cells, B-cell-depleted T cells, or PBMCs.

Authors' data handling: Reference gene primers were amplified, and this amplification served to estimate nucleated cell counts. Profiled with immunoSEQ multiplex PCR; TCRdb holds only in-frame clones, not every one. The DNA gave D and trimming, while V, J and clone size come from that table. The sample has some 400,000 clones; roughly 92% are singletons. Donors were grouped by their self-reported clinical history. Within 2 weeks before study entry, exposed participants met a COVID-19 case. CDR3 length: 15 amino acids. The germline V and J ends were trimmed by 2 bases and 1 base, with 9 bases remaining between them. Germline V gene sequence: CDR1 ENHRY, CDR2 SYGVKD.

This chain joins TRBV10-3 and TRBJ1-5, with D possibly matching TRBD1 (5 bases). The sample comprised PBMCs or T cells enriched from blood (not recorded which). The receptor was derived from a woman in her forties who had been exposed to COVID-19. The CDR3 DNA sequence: TGTGCCATCAGTGAGACAGGAGGGAGCAATCAGCCCCAGCATTTT. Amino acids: CAISETGGSNQPQHF.